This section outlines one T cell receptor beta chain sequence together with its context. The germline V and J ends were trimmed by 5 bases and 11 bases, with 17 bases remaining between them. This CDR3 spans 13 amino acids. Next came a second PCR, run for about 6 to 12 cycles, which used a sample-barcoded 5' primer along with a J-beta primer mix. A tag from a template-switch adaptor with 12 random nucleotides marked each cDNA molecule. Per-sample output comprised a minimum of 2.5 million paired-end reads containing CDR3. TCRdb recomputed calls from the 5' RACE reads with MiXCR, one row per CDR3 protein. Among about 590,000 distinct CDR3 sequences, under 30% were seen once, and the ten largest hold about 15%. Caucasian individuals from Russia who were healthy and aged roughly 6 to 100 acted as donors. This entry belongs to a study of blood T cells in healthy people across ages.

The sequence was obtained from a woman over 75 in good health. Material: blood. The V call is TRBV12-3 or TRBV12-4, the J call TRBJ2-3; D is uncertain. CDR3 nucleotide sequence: TGTGCCAGCAGTCTGTCTACAGCAGATGTGCAGTATTTT. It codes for CASSLSTADVQYF.